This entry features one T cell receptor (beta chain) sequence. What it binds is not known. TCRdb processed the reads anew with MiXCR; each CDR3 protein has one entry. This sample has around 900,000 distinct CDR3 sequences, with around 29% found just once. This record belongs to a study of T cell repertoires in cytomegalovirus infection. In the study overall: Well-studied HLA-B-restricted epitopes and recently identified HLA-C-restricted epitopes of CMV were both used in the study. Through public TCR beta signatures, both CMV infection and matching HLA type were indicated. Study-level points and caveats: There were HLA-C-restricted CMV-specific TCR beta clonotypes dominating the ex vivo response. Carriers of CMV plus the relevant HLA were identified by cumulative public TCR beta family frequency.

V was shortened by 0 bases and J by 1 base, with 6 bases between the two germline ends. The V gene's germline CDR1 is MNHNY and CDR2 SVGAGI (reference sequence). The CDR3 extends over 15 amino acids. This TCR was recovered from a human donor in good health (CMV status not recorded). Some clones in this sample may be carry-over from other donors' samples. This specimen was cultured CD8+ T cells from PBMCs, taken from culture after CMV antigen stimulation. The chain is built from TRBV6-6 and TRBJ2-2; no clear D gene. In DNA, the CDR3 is TGTGCCAGCAGTTACTCGAACAGGAACACCGGGGAGCTGTTTTTT. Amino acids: CASSYSNRNTGELFF.